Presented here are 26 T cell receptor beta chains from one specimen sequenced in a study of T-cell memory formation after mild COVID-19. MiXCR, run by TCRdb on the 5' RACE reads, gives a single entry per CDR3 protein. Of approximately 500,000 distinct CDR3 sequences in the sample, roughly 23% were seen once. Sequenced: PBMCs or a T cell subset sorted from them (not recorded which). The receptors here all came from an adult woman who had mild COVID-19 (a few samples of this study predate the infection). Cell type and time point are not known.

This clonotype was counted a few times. In nucleotides, the CDR3 is TGTGCCAGCAGCTTATGGGGGGTCTCTAACTATGGCTACACCTTC. Its protein is CASSLWGVSNYGYTF. The J gene is TRBJ1-2, the V gene TRBV7-2, with D perhaps matching TRBD1 (5 bases). Between the trimmed V and J ends, which lost 2 bases and 0 bases, there was a span of 10 bases. Germline-derived CDR1 and CDR2 are SGHTA and FQGNSA. The length of the CDR3 is 15 residues.

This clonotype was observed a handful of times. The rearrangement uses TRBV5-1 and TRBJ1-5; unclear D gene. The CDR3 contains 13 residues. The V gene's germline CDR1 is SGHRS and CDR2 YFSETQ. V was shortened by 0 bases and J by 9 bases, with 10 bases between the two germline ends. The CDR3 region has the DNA TGCGCCAGCAGCTTGGAGTGGCATGGGCCCCAGCATTTT. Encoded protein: CASSLEWHGPQHF.

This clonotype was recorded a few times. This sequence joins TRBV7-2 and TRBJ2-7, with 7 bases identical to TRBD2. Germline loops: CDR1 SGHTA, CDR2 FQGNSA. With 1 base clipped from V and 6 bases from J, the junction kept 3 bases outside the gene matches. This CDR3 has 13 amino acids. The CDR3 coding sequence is TGTGCCAGCAGCTTAGAGGGGACTACCGAGCAGTACTTC. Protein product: CASSLEGTTEQYF.

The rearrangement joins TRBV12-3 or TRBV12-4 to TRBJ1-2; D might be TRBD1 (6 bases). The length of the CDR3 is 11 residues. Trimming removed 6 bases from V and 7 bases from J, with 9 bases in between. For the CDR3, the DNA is TGTGCCAGCAGCCGAGGGGGTGGCTACACCTTC. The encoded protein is CASSRGGGYTF.

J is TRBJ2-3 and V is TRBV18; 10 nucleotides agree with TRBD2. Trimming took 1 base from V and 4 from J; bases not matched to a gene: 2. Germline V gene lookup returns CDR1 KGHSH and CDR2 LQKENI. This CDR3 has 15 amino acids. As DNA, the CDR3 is TGTGCCAGCTCACCACAGAGCGGGAGGGCAGATACGCAGTATTTT. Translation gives CASSPQSGRADTQYF.

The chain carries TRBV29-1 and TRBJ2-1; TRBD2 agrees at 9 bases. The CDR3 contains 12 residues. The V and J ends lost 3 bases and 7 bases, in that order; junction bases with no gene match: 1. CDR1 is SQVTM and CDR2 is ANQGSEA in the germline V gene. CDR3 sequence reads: CSVEGLANEQFF. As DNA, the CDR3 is TGCAGCGTTGAGGGACTAGCTAATGAGCAGTTCTTC.

The CDR3 sequence is CASSFTGGYNEQFF. Here the CDR3 DNA reads TGCGCCAGCAGCTTTACGGGAGGGTACAATGAGCAGTTCTTC. The chain joins TRBV5-1 to TRBJ2-1; 8 bases match TRBD2. CDR3 length: 14 amino acids. Trimming cost V 2 bases and J 4 bases; bases outside gene matches: 2. Germline V gene lookup returns CDR1 SGHRS and CDR2 YFSETQ.

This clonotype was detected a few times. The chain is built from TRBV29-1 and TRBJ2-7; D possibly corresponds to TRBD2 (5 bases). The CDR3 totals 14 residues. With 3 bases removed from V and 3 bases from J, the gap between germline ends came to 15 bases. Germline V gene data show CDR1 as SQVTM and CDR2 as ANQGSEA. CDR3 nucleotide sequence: TGCAGCGTTGAGACGGCGGGCGTTAACTACGAGCAGTACTTC. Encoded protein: CSVETAGVNYEQYF.

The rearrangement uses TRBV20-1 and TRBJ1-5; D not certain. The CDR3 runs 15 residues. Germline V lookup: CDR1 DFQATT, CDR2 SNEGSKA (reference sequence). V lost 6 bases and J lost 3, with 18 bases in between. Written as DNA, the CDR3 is TGCAGTGCCAGGCAGCTGGCGTGGGACAATCAGCCCCAGCATTTT. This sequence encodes CSARQLAWDNQPQHF.

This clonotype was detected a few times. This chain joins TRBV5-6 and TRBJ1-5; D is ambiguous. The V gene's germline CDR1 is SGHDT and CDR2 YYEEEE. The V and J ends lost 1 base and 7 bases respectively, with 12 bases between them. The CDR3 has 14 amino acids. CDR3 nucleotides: TGTGCCAGCAGCTTGTACCCGGGGAACCAGCCCCAGCATTTT. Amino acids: CASSLYPGNQPQHF.

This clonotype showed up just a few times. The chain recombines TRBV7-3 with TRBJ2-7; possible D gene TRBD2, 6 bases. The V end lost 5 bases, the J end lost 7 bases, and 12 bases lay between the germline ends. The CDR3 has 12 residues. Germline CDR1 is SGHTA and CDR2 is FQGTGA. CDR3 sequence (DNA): TGTGCCAGCAGCGTCTCGGCGGGGGAGCAGTACTTC. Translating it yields CASSVSAGEQYF.

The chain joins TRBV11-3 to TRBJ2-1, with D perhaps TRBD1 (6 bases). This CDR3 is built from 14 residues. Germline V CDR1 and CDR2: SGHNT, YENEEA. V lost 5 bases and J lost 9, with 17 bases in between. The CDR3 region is CASSPRSPTGEQFF. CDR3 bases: TGTGCCAGCAGCCCTAGATCCCCGACAGGTGAGCAGTTCTTC.

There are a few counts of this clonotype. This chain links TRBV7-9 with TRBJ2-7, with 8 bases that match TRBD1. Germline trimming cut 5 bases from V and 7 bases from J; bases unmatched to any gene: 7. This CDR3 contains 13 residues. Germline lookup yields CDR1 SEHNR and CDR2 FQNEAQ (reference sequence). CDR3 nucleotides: TGTGCCAGCAGCCCTCGGGACAGGCAAGAGCAGTACTTC. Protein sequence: CASSPRDRQEQYF.

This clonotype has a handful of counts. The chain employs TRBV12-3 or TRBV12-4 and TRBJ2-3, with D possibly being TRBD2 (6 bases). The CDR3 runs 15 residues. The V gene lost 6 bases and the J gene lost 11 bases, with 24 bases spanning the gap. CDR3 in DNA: TGTGCCAGCAGCCTAGGGGAGGACCCCCACAAGGGGCAGTATTTT. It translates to CASSLGEDPHKGQYF.

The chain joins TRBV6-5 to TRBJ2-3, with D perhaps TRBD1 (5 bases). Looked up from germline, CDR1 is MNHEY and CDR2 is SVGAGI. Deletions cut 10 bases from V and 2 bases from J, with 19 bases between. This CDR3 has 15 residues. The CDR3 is CATNSDRFATDTQYF. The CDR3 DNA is TGTGCCACCAATTCCGACAGATTCGCCACAGATACGCAGTATTTT.

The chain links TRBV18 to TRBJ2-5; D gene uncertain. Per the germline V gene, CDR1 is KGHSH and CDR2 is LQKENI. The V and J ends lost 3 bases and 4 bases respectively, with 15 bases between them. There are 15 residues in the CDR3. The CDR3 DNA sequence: TGTGCCAGCTCACCTAGGGCAGTGGCAGGAGAGACCCAGTACTTC. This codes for CASSPRAVAGETQYF.

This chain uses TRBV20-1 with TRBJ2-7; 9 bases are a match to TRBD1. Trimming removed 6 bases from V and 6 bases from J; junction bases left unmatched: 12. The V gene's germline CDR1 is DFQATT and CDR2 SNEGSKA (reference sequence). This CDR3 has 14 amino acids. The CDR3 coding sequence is TGCAGTGCCAGGAGTGGGACAGGGATGGGCGAGCAGTACTTC. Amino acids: CSARSGTGMGEQYF.

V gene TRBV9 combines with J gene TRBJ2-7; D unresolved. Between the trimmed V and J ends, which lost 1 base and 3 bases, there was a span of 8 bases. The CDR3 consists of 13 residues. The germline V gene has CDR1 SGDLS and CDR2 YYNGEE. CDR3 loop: CASSVKANYEQYF. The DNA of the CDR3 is TGTGCCAGCAGCGTAAAGGCGAACTACGAGCAGTACTTC.

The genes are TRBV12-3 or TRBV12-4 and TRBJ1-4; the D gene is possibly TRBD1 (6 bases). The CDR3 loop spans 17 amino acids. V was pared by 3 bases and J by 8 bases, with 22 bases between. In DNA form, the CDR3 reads TGTGCCAGCAGTTTCCATCTTCCGGGGACACCCCTAGAAAAACTGTTTTTT. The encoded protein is CASSFHLPGTPLEKLFF.

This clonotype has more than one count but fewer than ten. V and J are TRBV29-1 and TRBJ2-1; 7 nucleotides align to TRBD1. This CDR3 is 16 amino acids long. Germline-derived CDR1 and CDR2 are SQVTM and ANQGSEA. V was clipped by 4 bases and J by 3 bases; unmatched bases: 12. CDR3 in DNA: TGCAGCGTTGCGGGCGGCCCGACAGGGTTCTACAATGAGCAGTTCTTC. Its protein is CSVAGGPTGFYNEQFF.

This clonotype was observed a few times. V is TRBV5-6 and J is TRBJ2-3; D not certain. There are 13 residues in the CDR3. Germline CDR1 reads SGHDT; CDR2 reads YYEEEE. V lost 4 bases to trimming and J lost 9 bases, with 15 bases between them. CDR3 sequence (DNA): TGTGCCAGCAGCCCGCCGCTAGAGAAGACGCAGTATTTT. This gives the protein CASSPPLEKTQYF.

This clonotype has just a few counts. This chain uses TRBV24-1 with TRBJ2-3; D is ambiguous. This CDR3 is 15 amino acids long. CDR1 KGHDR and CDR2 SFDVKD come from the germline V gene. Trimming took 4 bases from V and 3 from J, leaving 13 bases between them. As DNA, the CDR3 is TGTGCCACCAGTGACCCGGGCCCCGCGACAGATACGCAGTATTTT. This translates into CATSDPGPATDTQYF.

The CDR3 is CASSHTLGTDTQYF. The CDR3 nucleotides read TGTGCCAGCAGCCACACTTTAGGAACAGATACGCAGTATTTT. This chain links TRBV7-9 with TRBJ2-3; D remains ambiguous. The germline V gene has CDR1 SEHNR and CDR2 FQNEAQ (reference sequence). The length of the CDR3 is 14 residues. The germline V and J ends were trimmed by 5 bases and 3 bases, with 12 bases remaining between them.

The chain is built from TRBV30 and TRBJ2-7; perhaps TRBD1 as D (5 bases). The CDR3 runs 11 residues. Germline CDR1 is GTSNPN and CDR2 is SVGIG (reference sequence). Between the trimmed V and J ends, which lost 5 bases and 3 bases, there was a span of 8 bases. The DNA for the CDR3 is TGTGCCTGGGGGGCCAACTACGAGCAGTACTTC. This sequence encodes CAWGANYEQYF.

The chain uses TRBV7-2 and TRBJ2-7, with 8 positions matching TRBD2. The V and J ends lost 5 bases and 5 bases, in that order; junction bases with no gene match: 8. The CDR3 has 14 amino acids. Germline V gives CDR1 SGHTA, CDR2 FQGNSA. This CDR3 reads CASSRQRENHEQYF. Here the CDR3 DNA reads TGTGCCAGCAGCCGACAGCGGGAGAACCACGAGCAGTACTTC.

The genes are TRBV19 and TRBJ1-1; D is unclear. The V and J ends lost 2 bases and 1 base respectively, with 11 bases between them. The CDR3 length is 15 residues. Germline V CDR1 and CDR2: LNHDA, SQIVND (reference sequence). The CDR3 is CASSIPRTANTEAFF. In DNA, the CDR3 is TGTGCCAGTAGTATACCTCGGACGGCGAACACTGAAGCTTTCTTT.